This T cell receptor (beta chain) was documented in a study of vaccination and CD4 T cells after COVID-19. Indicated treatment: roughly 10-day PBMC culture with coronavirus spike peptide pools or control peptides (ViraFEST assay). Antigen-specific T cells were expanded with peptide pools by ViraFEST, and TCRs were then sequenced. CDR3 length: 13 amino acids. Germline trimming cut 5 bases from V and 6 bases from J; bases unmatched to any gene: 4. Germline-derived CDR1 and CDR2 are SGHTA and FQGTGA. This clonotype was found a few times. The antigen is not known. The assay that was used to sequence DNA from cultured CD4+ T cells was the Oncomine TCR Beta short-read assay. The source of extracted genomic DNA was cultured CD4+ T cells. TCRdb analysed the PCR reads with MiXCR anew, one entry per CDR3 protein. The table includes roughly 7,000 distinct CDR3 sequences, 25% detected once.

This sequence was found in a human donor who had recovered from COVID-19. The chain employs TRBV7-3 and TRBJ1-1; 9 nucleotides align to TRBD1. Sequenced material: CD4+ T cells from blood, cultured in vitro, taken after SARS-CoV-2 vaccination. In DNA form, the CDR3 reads TGTGCCAGCAGCGTACAGGGGGCCTCTGAAGCTTTCTTT. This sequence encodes CASSVQGASEAFF.